Listed below are T cell receptor beta chains from one sample, sequenced in a study of blood T cells in healthy people across ages. TCRdb processed the 5' RACE reads anew with MiXCR; each CDR3 protein has one entry. The top ten hold about 32% of the sample, which has 700,000 or so distinct CDR3 sequences, 40% to 50% seen once. Material: blood. All receptors derive from a man older than 75 in good health. Each CDR3 is given with its conserved first and last residue. A D gene is named only where the DNA matches it firmly. For some rows the clone size is stated as once, few or many, or as a class when expanded; others skip it.

CDR3 DNA: TGTGCCAGCACCCTCGGTGGACGGCCTTATGGCTACACCTTC
CDR3 protein: CASTLGGRPYGYTF
V gene: TRBV6-5
clone size: few
D gene: -
J gene: TRBJ1-2

CDR3 DNA: TGTGCCAGCAGTGTTGTTAGCGGGGGGGCCGATGAGCAGTTCTTC
CDR3 protein: CASSVVSGGADEQFF
V gene: TRBV2
clone size: -
D gene: TRBD2
J gene: TRBJ2-1

CDR3 DNA: TGTGCCAGCAGCATGACTAGCGGGAACAAGCAGTTCTTC
CDR3 protein: CASSMTSGNKQFF
V gene: TRBV7-9
clone size: -
D gene: TRBD2
J gene: TRBJ2-1

CDR3 DNA: TGTGCCAGCGAAAAGGTGAATGAGCAGTTCTTC
CDR3 protein: CASEKVNEQFF
V gene: TRBV6-2/TRBV6-3
clone size: -
D gene: -
J gene: TRBJ2-1

CDR3 DNA: TGTGCCAGCAGTTTAGCGCCGACCAATCAGCCCCAGCATTTT
CDR3 protein: CASSLAPTNQPQHF
V gene: TRBV12-3/TRBV12-4
clone size: -
D gene: -
J gene: TRBJ1-5

CDR3 DNA: TGTGCCAGCAGCTTGGCGGCAGGCTCTGGAAACACCATATATTTT
CDR3 protein: CASSLAAGSGNTIYF
V gene: TRBV5-6
clone size: -
D gene: -
J gene: TRBJ1-3

CDR3 DNA: TGTGCCAGCAGTTACGGTGCTAGCCAAGGGGAGACCCAGTACTTC
CDR3 protein: CASSYGASQGETQYF
V gene: TRBV6-5
clone size: -
D gene: -
J gene: TRBJ2-5

CDR3 DNA: TGTGCCAGCAGCTGGGGACGGACCTACGAGCAGTACTTC
CDR3 protein: CASSWGRTYEQYF
V gene: TRBV7-9
clone size: -
D gene: -
J gene: TRBJ2-7

CDR3 DNA: TGTGCCAGCAGCCAAGTGGCCAGCGGGGGGATTTACGAGCAGTACTTC
CDR3 protein: CASSQVASGGIYEQYF
V gene: TRBV4-2
clone size: few
D gene: TRBD2
J gene: TRBJ2-7

CDR3 DNA: TGTGCCAGCGTGGGGGTCTCCTACGAGCAGTACTTC
CDR3 protein: CASVGVSYEQYF
V gene: TRBV6-5
clone size: few
D gene: -
J gene: TRBJ2-7

CDR3 DNA: TGCGCCAGCAGCTTCGACAGGCCGGCTGAGCAGTTCTTC
CDR3 protein: CASSFDRPAEQFF
V gene: TRBV5-1
clone size: few
D gene: -
J gene: TRBJ2-1

CDR3 DNA: TGTGCCATCAGTGTCAGGGATAATGAGCAGTTCTTC
CDR3 protein: CAISVRDNEQFF
V gene: TRBV10-3
clone size: -
D gene: -
J gene: TRBJ2-1

CDR3 DNA: TGTGCCAGCAGTCACGCAGGCCTTAGTAACACTGAAGCTTTCTTT
CDR3 protein: CASSHAGLSNTEAFF
V gene: TRBV6-2/TRBV6-3
clone size: -
D gene: -
J gene: TRBJ1-1

CDR3 DNA: TGTGCCAGCAGTACCAGTTTCAGCGGGAGTTTCAATGAGCAGTTCTTC
CDR3 protein: CASSTSFSGSFNEQFF
V gene: TRBV12-3/TRBV12-4
clone size: -
D gene: TRBD2
J gene: TRBJ2-1

CDR3 DNA: TGTGCCAGCAGCCTCAATTATAATTCACCCCTCCACTTT
CDR3 protein: CASSLNYNSPLHF
V gene: TRBV11-2
clone size: -
D gene: -
J gene: TRBJ1-6

CDR3 DNA: TGTGCCAGCAGCCAAGAGGGCCGGGACTCCAGCACAGATACGCAGTATTTT
CDR3 protein: CASSQEGRDSSTDTQYF
V gene: TRBV4-2
clone size: few
D gene: -
J gene: TRBJ2-3

CDR3 DNA: TGTGCCAGCAGTCCCCTCGGGGGGCGCACAGATACGCAGTATTTT
CDR3 protein: CASSPLGGRTDTQYF
V gene: TRBV27
clone size: few
D gene: -
J gene: TRBJ2-3

CDR3 DNA: TGTGCCAGCAGTTACCCCAGAACAAGACCTGACGGGATATACGAGCAATACTTC
CDR3 protein: CASSYPRTRPDGIYEQYF
V gene: TRBV6-7
clone size: -
D gene: -
J gene: TRBJ2-7

CDR3 DNA: TGTGCCAGCAGCAACGGACTAACGTACGAGCAGTACTTC
CDR3 protein: CASSNGLTYEQYF
V gene: TRBV7-2
clone size: many
D gene: -
J gene: TRBJ2-7